This is a list of T cell receptor beta chains from one sample in a study of T cell responses to AZD1222 COVID-19 vaccine. Clones were read by immunoSEQ multiplex PCR, and TCRdb kept only the in-frame ones, dropping some. Of 150,000 or so clones in the sample, approximately 87% were seen once. Sequences were derived from peripheral blood, sampled on day 0 of MenACWY control vaccination. Source of these receptors: an adult in good health. Both conserved end residues are part of each CDR3. The D gene is left open where the match is weak. The size entry is marked missing in some rows and otherwise reads once, few, many or a size class.

CDR3 DNA	CDR3 protein	V gene	J gene	D gene	clone size
TGTGCCAGTAGTACCCAGGGTACGAACACTGAAGCTTTCTTT	CASSTQGTNTEAFF	TRBV19	TRBJ1-1	NA	NA
TGTGCCAGCAGCTCGGGGATTTCACCCCTCCACTTT	CASSSGISPLHF	TRBV4-2	TRBJ1-6	NA	NA
TGTGCCAGCAGTGATCTTGGGGCAGGCACTAGCACAGATACGCAGTATTTT	CASSDLGAGTSTDTQYF	TRBV2	TRBJ2-3	NA	NA
TGTGCCAGCAGAGCAACAGGGGGCCGCACCGGGGAGCTGTTTTTT	CASRATGGRTGELFF	TRBV7-2	TRBJ2-2	TRBD1	NA
TGTGCCAGCAGCCCCAGAATCCTGACAGCTAACATGAACACTGAAGCTTTCTTT	CASSPRILTANMNTEAFF	TRBV5-6	TRBJ1-1	NA	NA
TGTGCCAGCTCACCGCCCGGACTAGCGGGAGGTGGCACCGGGGAGCTGTTTTTT	CASSPPGLAGGGTGELFF	TRBV18	TRBJ2-2	TRBD2	NA
TGTGCCAGCAGCCCAACCTCGTTTCGAACGCAGTATTTT	CASSPTSFRTQYF	TRBV7-2	TRBJ2-3	NA	NA
TGTGCCAGCAGCCCGAACCGAGTGAACACTGAAGCTTTCTTT	CASSPNRVNTEAFF	TRBV7-8	TRBJ1-1	NA	few
TGTGCCAGTAGTGACCAGGGGCACTCCTACGAGCAGTACTTC	CASSDQGHSYEQYF	TRBV19	TRBJ2-7	NA	NA
TGTGCCAGCAGCTTCGGACAGCACTATGGCTACACCTTC	CASSFGQHYGYTF	TRBV13	TRBJ1-2	NA	NA
TGTGCCATCAGCCACGACAGGGGCGGGACCGGGGAGCTGTTTTTT	CAISHDRGGTGELFF	TRBV10-3	TRBJ2-2	TRBD1	once
TGTGCCACCAGTGATTTGGTGGAGGGACGGATTGGCTACACCTTC	CATSDLVEGRIGYTF	TRBV24-1	TRBJ1-2	NA	NA
TGTGCCAGCAGCTCGGGGGGGCGAGCCACAGATACGCAGTATTTT	CASSSGGRATDTQYF	TRBV7-9	TRBJ2-3	TRBD2	NA
TGTGCCAGCAGGGCCCCGGCCCAGACTGAAGCTTTCTTT	CASRAPAQTEAFF	TRBV14	TRBJ1-1	NA	NA